A single sample gave rise to the 17 T cell receptor beta chains below, sequenced in a study of blood T cell repertoires in COVID-19. Generated by immunoSEQ multiplex PCR, the TCRdb table keeps only in-frame clones and is missing some. This sample has roughly 320,000 clones, with about nine tenths found just once. Specimen: peripheral blood. These receptors were collected from a woman in her 30s with COVID-19, enrolled during active disease.

This clone was observed a single time. This chain uses TRBV9 with TRBJ2-3; possible D gene TRBD1, 5 bases. The CDR3 loop spans 14 amino acids. Germline CDR1 and CDR2: SGDLS and YYNGEE. The V end was cut by 0 bases, the J end by 2 bases, with 7 bases between. In DNA, the CDR3 is TGTGCCAGCAGCGTAGGACAGATCACAGATACGCAGTATTTT. It yields the protein CASSVGQITDTQYF. The variable domain in full, completed from reference TRBV9 and TRBJ2-3, reads DSGVTQTPKHLITATGQRVTLRCSPRSGDLSVYWYQQSLDQGLQFLIQYYNGEERAKGNILERFSAQQFPDLHSELNLSSLELGDSALYFCASSVGQITDTQYFGPGTRLTVL.

The count of this clone is one. The J gene is TRBJ2-1, the V gene TRBV6-5, with 10 bases matching TRBD1. J gave up 9 bases and V 5 bases, and 7 bases lay outside the gene matches. There are 14 residues in the CDR3. Germline CDR1 reads MNHEY; CDR2 reads SVGAGI. DNA of the CDR3: TGTGCCAGCAGTAAGACAGGGGGCGAAGGTGAGCAGTTCTTC. This translates into CASSKTGGEGEQFF.

J is TRBJ2-7 and V is TRBV9, with a tentative D call TRBD1 (5 bases). CDR1 is SGDLS and CDR2 is YYNGEE in the germline V gene. The V end lost 7 bases, the J end lost 3 bases, and 20 bases lay between the germline ends. This CDR3 has 15 amino acids. CDR3 coding DNA: TGTGCCAGCTCCAAGGGGCCAGTACTGGACTACGAGCAGTACTTC. Translated: CASSKGPVLDYEQYF.

The genes are TRBV2 and TRBJ1-5, with 10 bases aligning to TRBD1. Trimming at V came to 6 bases and at J to 7 bases, leaving 9 bases not matched to a gene. Germline V CDR1 and CDR2: SNHLY, FYNNEI. The CDR3 is 15 residues long. The CDR3 here is CASRRQGARGQPQHF. In DNA, the CDR3 is TGTGCCAGCAGGCGACAGGGGGCCCGTGGCCAGCCCCAGCATTTT.

This clone was seen once. The gene calls are TRBV5-1 and TRBJ1-4; D unresolved. Germline values: CDR1 SGHRS, CDR2 YFSETQ. This CDR3 spans 15 amino acids. Trimming stripped 0 bases from V and 8 bases from J, with 14 bases between. The CDR3 bases are TGCGCCAGCAGCTTGGGGCACGGTTCGAGGGAAAAACTGTTTTTT. Amino acid sequence: CASSLGHGSREKLFF.

The CDR3 loop is CASSWTGTTSYEQYF. Here the CDR3 DNA reads TGTGCCAGCAGTTGGACAGGGACGACATCCTACGAGCAGTACTTC. The chain uses TRBV6-6 and TRBJ2-7; TRBD1 aligns across 8 bases. V was clipped by 4 bases and J by 1 base; unmatched bases: 6. The CDR3 totals 15 residues. Per germline, CDR1 MNHNY and CDR2 SVGAGI (reference sequence).

This clone was recorded once. This chain links TRBV28 with TRBJ1-5, with D maybe TRBD1 (6 bases). The CDR3 covers 14 residues. Germline V CDR1 and CDR2: MDHEN, SYDVKM. Trimming removed 5 bases at V and 5 bases at J, with 13 bases between. CDR3 in amino acids: CASSQDRVDQPQHF. The CDR3 DNA follows: TGTGCCAGCAGTCAGGACAGAGTAGATCAGCCCCAGCATTTT.

This chain links TRBV6-5 with TRBJ1-1, with D perhaps matching TRBD1 (6 bases). The CDR3 has 15 residues. The V and J ends lost 5 bases and 4 bases respectively, with 17 bases between them. The germline gives CDR1 MNHEY, CDR2 SVGAGI. Written as DNA, the CDR3 is TGTGCCAGCAGTCCACAGGGACGGGGGGTCACTGAAGCTTTCTTT. Its protein is CASSPQGRGVTEAFF.

The chain links TRBV6-5 to TRBJ2-3, with TRBD1 matching 9 bases. This CDR3 has 16 residues. In germline, CDR1 is MNHEY, CDR2 SVGAGI. V trimming: 0 bases; J trimming: 2 bases; junction bases outside the gene matches: 3. The CDR3 nucleotides read TGTGCCAGCAGTTACTCGTGGGACAGGGCCACAGATACGCAGTATTTT. It specifies CASSYSWDRATDTQYF.

CDR3: CSADRGRGTEAFF. The CDR3, as DNA: TGCAGCGCCGACAGGGGGCGCGGCACTGAAGCTTTCTTT. The J gene is TRBJ1-1, the V gene TRBV29-1, with 10 bases lining up with TRBD1. Germline V gene lookup returns CDR1 SQVTM and CDR2 ANQGSEA. The CDR3 consists of 13 residues. With V trimmed by 7 bases and J by 4 bases, 6 bases remained unmatched.

The J gene is TRBJ2-1, the V gene TRBV24-1, with TRBD1 matching over 7 bases. The ends lost 5 bases at V and 6 bases at J; junction bases unmatched: 12. CDR1 is KGHDR, CDR2 SFDVKD, per germline. The CDR3 runs 16 residues. As DNA, the CDR3 is TGTGCCACCAGTGGTCTAAACAGGGGTGGACGCAATGAGCAGTTCTTC. This codes for CATSGLNRGGRNEQFF.

The chain joins TRBV29-1 to TRBJ1-3; D unclear. V was pared by 1 base and J by 3 bases, with 13 bases between. The germline V gene encodes CDR1 SQVTM and CDR2 ANQGSEA. The CDR3 is 15 amino acids. Written as DNA, the CDR3 is TGCAGCGTTGAAGTAACTCTGTTAGATGGAAACACCATATATTTT. Translated, it gives CSVEVTLLDGNTIYF.

The chain has TRBV15 and TRBJ1-4; D gene uncertain. V was trimmed by 0 bases and J by 8 bases, leaving 13 bases between them. The CDR3 covers 15 residues. The germline gives CDR1 LNHNV, CDR2 YYDKDF (reference sequence). The CDR3 protein is CATSRDAIGVEKLFF. In DNA form, the CDR3 reads TGTGCCACCAGCAGAGATGCGATCGGGGTAGAAAAACTGTTTTTT.

The V gene is TRBV6-2 or TRBV6-3, the J gene TRBJ2-5; the D gene is possibly TRBD1 (5 bases). Trimming removed 5 bases from V and 1 base from J, with 14 bases in between. Germline V gene lookup returns CDR1 MNHEY and CDR2 SVGEGT. The CDR3 spans 15 residues. CDR3 DNA sequence: TGTGCCAGCAGTGACCCAGGGCCTGTCCAAGAGACCCAGTACTTC. It yields the protein CASSDPGPVQETQYF.

This clone was detected only a few times. The chain combines TRBV19 with TRBJ1-2, with 7 bases identical to TRBD1. The germline CDR1 and CDR2 sequences are LNHDA and SQIVND (reference sequence). The V segment lost 3 bases and the J segment 5 bases; nucleotides outside the gene matches: 6. The CDR3 has 14 amino acids. CDR3 nucleotides: TGTGCCAGTAGTATGCGGGACAGTACTTATGGCTACACCTTC. This codes for CASSMRDSTYGYTF.

The chain couples TRBV5-1 to TRBJ1-3; unclear D gene. Germline lookup yields CDR1 SGHRS and CDR2 YFSETQ. The CDR3 is made up of 14 amino acids. Between the trimmed V and J ends, which lost 2 bases and 2 bases, there was a span of 8 bases. The CDR3 DNA reads TGCGCCAGCAGCTTTGAAACAGCTGGAAACACCATATATTTT. Amino acid sequence: CASSFETAGNTIYF.

V usage is TRBV11-2 and J usage is TRBJ1-1; no definite D call. The CDR3 covers 14 residues. CDR1 is SGHAT and CDR2 is FQNNGV in the germline V gene. V was shortened by 1 base and J by 6 bases, with 12 bases between the two germline ends. CDR3 DNA sequence: TGTGCCAGCAGCTTAGTTGTGGTCGGGGCTGAAGCTTTCTTT. Residues: CASSLVVVGAEAFF.